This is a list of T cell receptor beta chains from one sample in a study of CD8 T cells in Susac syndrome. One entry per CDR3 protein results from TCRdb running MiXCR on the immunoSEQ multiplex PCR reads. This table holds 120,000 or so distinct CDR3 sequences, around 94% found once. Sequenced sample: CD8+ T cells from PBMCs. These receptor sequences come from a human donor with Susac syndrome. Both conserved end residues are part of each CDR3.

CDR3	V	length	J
CASSEGTLITDTQYF	TRBV27	15	TRBJ2-3
CASSPTGMGAFF	TRBV7-9	12	TRBJ1-1
CASSPRDATYEQYF	TRBV3-1	14	TRBJ2-7
CASSGQLAPLHF	TRBV7-3	12	TRBJ1-6
CASTDDRTYNSPLHF	TRBV12-3/TRBV12-4	15	TRBJ1-6
CASSSETHYLSYEQYF	TRBV7-9	16	TRBJ2-7
CASSLSDDYEQYF	TRBV27	13	TRBJ2-7
CASSGIDRDLSYEQYF	TRBV2	16	TRBJ2-7
CASSPDQGLETQYF	TRBV5-1	14	TRBJ2-5
CASSFQGNYGYTF	TRBV12-3/TRBV12-4	13	TRBJ1-2
CASCRGSSTDTQYF	TRBV9	14	TRBJ2-3
CASSYAGGPFNEQFF	TRBV6-2/TRBV6-3	15	TRBJ2-1
CASSYRGWTTEAFF	TRBV6-5	14	TRBJ1-1
CASSVGQGNTGELFF	TRBV9	15	TRBJ2-2
CASRADYFEQYF	TRBV7-9	12	TRBJ2-7
CASSHGGQLNYEQYF	TRBV7-2	15	TRBJ2-7
CASSSTAPGLAGGFYEQYF	TRBV7-8	19	TRBJ2-7
CSASATGNYGYTF	TRBV29-1	13	TRBJ1-2
CSADTGLAGESTYNEQFF	TRBV20-1	18	TRBJ2-1
CASSLGPDREYF	TRBV11-2	12	TRBJ2-7
CSARDEGGLNEQFF	TRBV20-1	14	TRBJ2-1
CNARPGRRQYF	TRBV20-1	11	TRBJ2-7
CSARDLLAGDTGELFF	TRBV20-1	16	TRBJ2-2
CASSGTSGGDDEQFF	TRBV2	15	TRBJ2-1
CSARDTTPRAPTEAFF	TRBV20-1	16	TRBJ1-1
CASIQGAYEAFF	TRBV12-3/TRBV12-4	12	TRBJ1-1
CASSFGNEKLFF	TRBV7-9	12	TRBJ1-4
CASRPGQGGQPQHF	TRBV28	14	TRBJ1-5
CASSFSQGAVAYEQYF	TRBV27	16	TRBJ2-7
CASSQGPGPVGTGLRMVNTEAFF	TRBV4-1	23	TRBJ1-1
CASSHDSPYEQYF	TRBV7-9	13	TRBJ2-7
CASSISTGQFF	TRBV12-3/TRBV12-4	11	TRBJ2-1
CASSQGHGYSYNEQFF	TRBV14	16	TRBJ2-1
CASSSTPGFDKNIQYF	TRBV5-6	16	TRBJ2-4
CATSDPDRGSGANVLTF	TRBV24-1	17	TRBJ2-6
CASSSPVPGSNQPQHF	TRBV28	16	TRBJ1-5
CSARPWTVGSEAFF	TRBV20-1	14	TRBJ1-1
CASSLNPGQNQPQHF	TRBV11-2	15	TRBJ1-5
CASSPGGAFGYTF	TRBV9	13	TRBJ1-2
CASSLGERGGPTDTQYF	TRBV7-6	17	TRBJ2-3
CASSFRQANTGELFF	TRBV28	15	TRBJ2-2
CASSQEELAGSSDTQYF	TRBV4-1	17	TRBJ2-3
CSVVAQGAYEQYF	TRBV29-1	13	TRBJ2-7
CASSSDREANSPLHF	TRBV7-9	15	TRBJ1-6
CSTFGYGLADTQYF	TRBV29-1	14	TRBJ2-3
CASSPEASGQETQYF	TRBV5-4	15	TRBJ2-5
CASNHFVSTDTQYF	TRBV12-3/TRBV12-4	14	TRBJ2-3
CASRNRRTEDEQYF	TRBV5-1	14	TRBJ2-7
CASMGMGNTIYF	TRBV6-5	12	TRBJ1-3
CASSFRLAGSHEDTQYF	TRBV28	17	TRBJ2-3
CASSGSRMNTEAFF	TRBV7-8	14	TRBJ1-1
CASSDGTSDFYEQYF	TRBV2	15	TRBJ2-7
CSAREAVSYEQYF	TRBV20-1	13	TRBJ2-7
CASRWGTGELFF	TRBV7-9	12	TRBJ2-2
CSAIAGGGQPQHF	TRBV20-1	13	TRBJ1-5
CASSDETVFPHEQYF	TRBV25-1	15	TRBJ2-7
CASSQGLHQETQYF	TRBV4-1	14	TRBJ2-5